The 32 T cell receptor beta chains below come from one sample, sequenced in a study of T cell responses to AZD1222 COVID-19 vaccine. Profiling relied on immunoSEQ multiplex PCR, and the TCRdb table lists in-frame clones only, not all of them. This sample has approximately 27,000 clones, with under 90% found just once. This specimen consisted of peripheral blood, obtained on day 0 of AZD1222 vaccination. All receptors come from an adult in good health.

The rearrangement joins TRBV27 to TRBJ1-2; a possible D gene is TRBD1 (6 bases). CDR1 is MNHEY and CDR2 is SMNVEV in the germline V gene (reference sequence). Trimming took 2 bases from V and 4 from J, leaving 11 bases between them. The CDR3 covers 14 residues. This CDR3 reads CASSLNRDTYGYTF. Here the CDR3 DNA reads TGTGCCAGCAGTTTAAACCGGGACACCTATGGCTACACCTTC.

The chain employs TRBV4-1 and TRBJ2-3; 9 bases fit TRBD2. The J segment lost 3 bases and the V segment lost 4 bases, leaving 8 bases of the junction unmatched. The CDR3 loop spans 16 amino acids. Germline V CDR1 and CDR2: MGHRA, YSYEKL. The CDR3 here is CASSLRLAATTDTQYF. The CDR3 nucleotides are TGCGCCAGCAGCCTCCGACTAGCGGCAACTACAGATACGCAGTATTTT.

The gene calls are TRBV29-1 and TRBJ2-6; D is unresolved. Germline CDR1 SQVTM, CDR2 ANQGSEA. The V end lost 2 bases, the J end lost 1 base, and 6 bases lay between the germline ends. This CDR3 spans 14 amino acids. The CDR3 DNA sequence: TGCAGCGTTGAAAGTCGGTCTGGGGCCAACGTCCTGACTTTC. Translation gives CSVESRSGANVLTF. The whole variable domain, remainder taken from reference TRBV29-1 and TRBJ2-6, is SAVISQKPSRDICQRGTSLTIQCQVDSQVTMMFWYRQQPGQSLTLIATANQGSEATYESGFVIDKFPISRPNLTFSTLTVSNMSPEDSSIYLCSVESRSGANVLTFGAGSRLTVL.

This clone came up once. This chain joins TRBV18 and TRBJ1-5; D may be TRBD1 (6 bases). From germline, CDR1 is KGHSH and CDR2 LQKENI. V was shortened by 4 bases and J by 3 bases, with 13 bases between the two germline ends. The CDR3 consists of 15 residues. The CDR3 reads CASSLITGINQPQHF. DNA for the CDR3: TGTGCCAGCTCACTCATAACAGGGATCAATCAGCCCCAGCATTTT.

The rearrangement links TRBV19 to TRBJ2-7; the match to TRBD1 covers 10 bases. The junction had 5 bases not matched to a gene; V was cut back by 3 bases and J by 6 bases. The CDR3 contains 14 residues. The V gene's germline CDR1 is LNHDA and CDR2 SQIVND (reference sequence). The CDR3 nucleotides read TGTGCCAGTAGTATTTGGGACAGGGGAGGCGAGCAGTACTTC. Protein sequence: CASSIWDRGGEQYF.

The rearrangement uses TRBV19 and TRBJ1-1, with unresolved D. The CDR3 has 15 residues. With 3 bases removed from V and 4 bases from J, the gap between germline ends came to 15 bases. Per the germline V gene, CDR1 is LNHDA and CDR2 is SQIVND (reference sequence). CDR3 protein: CASSILTLRSTEAFF. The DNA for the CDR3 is TGTGCCAGTAGTATTCTCACCTTAAGGAGCACTGAAGCTTTCTTT.

For the CDR3, the DNA is TGTGCCAGCAGCAAAAAGGCTAGCGGGAGTAATTGCAATGAGCAGTTCTTC. Translated, it gives CASSKKASGSNCNEQFF. The rearrangement uses TRBV21-1 and TRBJ2-1; the table assigns TRBD2, which was not confirmed against the DNA. TRBV21-1 is classified as a pseudogene. The CDR3 runs 17 residues.

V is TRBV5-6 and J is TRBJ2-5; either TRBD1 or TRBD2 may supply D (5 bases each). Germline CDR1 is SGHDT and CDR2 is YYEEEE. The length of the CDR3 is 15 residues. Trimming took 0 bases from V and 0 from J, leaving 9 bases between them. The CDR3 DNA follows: TGTGCCAGCAGCTTGGATGGGACGTACCAAGAGACCCAGTACTTC. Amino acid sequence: CASSLDGTYQETQYF.

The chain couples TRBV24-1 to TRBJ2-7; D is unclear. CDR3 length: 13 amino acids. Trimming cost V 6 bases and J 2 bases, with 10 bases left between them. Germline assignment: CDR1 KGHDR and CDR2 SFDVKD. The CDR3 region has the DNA TGTGCCACCAGTCCGGGCTCGACCTACGAGCAGTACTTC. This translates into CATSPGSTYEQYF.

CDR3 coding DNA: TGTGCCAGTAGTGGATCGACAGGGTGGTCCTACGAGCAGTACTTC. It translates to CASSGSTGWSYEQYF. V usage is TRBV19 and J usage is TRBJ2-7, with 7 bases lining up with TRBD1. CDR1 and CDR2 from the germline V gene are LNHDA and SQIVND (reference sequence). Unmatched junction bases numbered 8, after V lost 5 bases and J lost 1 base. This CDR3 region has 15 residues. The whole variable domain, remainder taken from reference TRBV19 and TRBJ2-7, is DGGITQSPKYLFRKEGQNVTLSCEQNLNHDAMYWYRQDPGQGLRLIYYSQIVNDFQKGDIAEGYSVSREKKESFPLTVTSAQKNPTAFYLCASSGSTGWSYEQYFGPGTRLTVT.

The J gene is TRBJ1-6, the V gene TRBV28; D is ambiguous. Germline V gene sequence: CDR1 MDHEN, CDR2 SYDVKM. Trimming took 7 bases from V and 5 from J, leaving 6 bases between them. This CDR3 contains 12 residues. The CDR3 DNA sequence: TGTGCCAGCACTAGGAATAATTCACCCCTCCACTTT. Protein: CASTRNNSPLHF.

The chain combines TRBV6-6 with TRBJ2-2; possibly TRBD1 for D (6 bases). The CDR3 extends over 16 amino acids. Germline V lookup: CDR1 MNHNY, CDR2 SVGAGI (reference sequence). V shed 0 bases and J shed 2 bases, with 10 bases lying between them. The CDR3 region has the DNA TGTGCCAGCAGTTACTCATACAGGGTTAACACCGGGGAGCTGTTTTTT. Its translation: CASSYSYRVNTGELFF.

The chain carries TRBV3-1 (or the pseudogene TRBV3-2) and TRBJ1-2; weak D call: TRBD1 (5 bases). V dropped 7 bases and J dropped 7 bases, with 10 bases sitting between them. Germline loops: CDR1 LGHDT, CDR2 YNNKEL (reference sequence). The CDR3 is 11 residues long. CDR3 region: CASNSGGGYTF. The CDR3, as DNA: TGTGCCAGCAACTCGGGGGGTGGCTACACCTTC.

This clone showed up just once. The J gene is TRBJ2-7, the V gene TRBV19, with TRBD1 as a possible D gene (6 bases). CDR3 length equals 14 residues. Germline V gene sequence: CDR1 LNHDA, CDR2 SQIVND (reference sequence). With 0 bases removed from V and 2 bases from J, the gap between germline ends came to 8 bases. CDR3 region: CASSIEQGPYEQYF. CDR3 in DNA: TGTGCCAGTAGTATAGAACAGGGACCCTACGAGCAGTACTTC.

As DNA, the CDR3 is TGTGCCAGCAGCTTAGAGGGAGGCTCCACTGAAGCTTTCTTT. Protein sequence: CASSLEGGSTEAFF. This chain joins TRBV7-9 and TRBJ1-1; the D is unclear. Germline V gene data show CDR1 as SEHNR and CDR2 as FQNEAQ (reference sequence). Trimming shortened V by 1 base and J by 4 bases, and 10 bases separated the two germline ends. This CDR3 contains 14 residues.

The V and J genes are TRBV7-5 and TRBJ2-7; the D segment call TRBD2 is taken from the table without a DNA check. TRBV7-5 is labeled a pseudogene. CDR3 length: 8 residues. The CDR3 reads CARGLDLV. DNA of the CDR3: TGTGCCAGAGGCTTAGACTTAGTC.

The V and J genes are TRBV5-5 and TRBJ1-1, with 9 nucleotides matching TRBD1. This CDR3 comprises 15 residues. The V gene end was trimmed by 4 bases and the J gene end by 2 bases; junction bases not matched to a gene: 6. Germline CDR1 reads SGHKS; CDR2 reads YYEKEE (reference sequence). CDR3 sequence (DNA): TGTGCCAGCAGCATACGACAGGGGGGAAACACTGAAGCTTTCTTT. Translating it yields CASSIRQGGNTEAFF.

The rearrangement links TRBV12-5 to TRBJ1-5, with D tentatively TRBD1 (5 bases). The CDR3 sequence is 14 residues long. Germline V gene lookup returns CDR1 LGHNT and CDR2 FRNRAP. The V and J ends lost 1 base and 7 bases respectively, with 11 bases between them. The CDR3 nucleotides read TGTGCTAGTGGTTTGGCAGGGATGGAGCAGCCCCAGCATTTT. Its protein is CASGLAGMEQPQHF. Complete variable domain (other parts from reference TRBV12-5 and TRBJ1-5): DARVTQTPRHKVTEMGQEVTMRCQPILGHNTVFWYRQTMMQGLELLAYFRNRAPLDDSGMPKDRFSAEMPDATLATLKIQPSEPRDSAVYFCASGLAGMEQPQHFGDGTRLSIL.

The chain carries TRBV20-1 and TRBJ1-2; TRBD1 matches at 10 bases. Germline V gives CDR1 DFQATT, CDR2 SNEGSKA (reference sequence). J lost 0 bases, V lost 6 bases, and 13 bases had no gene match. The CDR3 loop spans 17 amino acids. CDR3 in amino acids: CSASSGTGALSNYGYTF. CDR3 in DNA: TGCAGTGCGAGTTCCGGGACAGGGGCCCTCTCTAACTATGGCTACACCTTC.

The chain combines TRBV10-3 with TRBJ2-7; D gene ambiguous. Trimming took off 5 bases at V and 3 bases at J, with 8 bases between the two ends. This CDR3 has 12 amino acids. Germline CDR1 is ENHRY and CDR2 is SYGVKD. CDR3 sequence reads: CAISIAYYEQYF. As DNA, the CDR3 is TGTGCCATCAGTATCGCTTACTACGAGCAGTACTTC.

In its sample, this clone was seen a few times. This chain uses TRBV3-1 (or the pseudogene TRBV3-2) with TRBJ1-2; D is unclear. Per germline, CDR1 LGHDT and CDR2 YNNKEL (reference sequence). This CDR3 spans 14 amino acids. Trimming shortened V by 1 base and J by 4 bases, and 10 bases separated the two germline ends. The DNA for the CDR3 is TGTGCCAGCAGCCAAGGGGAAAGGATCTATGGCTACACCTTC. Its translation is CASSQGERIYGYTF.

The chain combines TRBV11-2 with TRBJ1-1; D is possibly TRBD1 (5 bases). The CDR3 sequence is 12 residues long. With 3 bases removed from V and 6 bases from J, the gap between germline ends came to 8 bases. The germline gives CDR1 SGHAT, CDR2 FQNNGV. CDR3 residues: CASSLWGAEAFF. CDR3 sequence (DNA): TGTGCCAGCAGCTTGTGGGGGGCTGAAGCTTTCTTT.

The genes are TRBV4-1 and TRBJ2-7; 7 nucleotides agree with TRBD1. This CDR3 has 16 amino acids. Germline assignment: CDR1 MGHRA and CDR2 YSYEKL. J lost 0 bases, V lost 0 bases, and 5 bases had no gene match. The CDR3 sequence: CASSQEAGGYSYEQYF. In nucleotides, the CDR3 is TGCGCCAGCAGCCAAGAGGCAGGGGGATACTCCTACGAGCAGTACTTC.

CDR3 bases: TGTGCCAGCAGGCTCCGGGGGACCCAGTACTTC. It is translated as CASRLRGTQYF. This chain connects TRBV28 to TRBJ2-5, with a tentative D call TRBD2 (5 bases). Deletions cut 6 bases from V and 7 bases from J, with 9 bases between. Germline CDR1 MDHEN, CDR2 SYDVKM. The CDR3 is 11 amino acids.

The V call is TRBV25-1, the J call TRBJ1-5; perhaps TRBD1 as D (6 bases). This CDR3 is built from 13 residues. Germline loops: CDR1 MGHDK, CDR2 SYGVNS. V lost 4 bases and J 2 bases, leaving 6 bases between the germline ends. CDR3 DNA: TGTGCCAGCAGTGGACAGGGCAATCAGCCCCAGCATTTT. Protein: CASSGQGNQPQHF. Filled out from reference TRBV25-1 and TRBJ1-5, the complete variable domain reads EADIYQTPRYLVIGTGKKITLECSQTMGHDKMYWYQQDPGMELHLIHYSYGVNSTEKGDLSSESTVSRIRTEHFPLTLESARPSHTSQYLCASSGQGNQPQHFGDGTRLSIL.

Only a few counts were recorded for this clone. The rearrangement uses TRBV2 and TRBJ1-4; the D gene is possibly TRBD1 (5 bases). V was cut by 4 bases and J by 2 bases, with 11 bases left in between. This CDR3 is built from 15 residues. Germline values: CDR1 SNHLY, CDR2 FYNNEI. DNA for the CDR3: TGTGCCAGCAGTGGAGTAGGGGCGACTAATGAAAAACTGTTTTTT. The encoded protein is CASSGVGATNEKLFF.

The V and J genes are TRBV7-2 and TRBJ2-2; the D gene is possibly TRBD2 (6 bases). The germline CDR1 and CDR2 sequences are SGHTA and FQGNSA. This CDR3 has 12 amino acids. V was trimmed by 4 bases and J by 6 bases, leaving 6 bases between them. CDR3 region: CASSWGAGELFF. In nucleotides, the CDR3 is TGTGCCAGCAGCTGGGGGGCCGGGGAGCTGTTTTTT.

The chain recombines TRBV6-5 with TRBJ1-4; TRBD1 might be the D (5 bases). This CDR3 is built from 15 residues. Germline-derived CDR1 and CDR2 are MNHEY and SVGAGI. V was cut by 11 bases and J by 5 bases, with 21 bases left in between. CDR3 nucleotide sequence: TGTGCCGCAGCCGGGTTTCGACAGCTCAATGAAAAACTGTTTTTT. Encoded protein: CAAAGFRQLNEKLFF.

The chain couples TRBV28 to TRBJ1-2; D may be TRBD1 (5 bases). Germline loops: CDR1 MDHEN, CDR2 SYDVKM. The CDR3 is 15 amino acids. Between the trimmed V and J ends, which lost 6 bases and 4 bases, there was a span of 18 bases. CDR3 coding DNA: TGTGCCAGCAGCAGAGGGTGGGGGGAACCCTATGGCTACACCTTC. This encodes CASSRGWGEPYGYTF.

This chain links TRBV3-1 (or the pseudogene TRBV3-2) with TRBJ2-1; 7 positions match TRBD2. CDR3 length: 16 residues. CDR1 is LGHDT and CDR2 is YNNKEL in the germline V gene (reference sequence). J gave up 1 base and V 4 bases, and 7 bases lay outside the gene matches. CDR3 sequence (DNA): TGTGCCAGCAGCCCGAAGACTAGCCGTTCCTACAATGAGCAGTTCTTC. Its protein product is CASSPKTSRSYNEQFF.

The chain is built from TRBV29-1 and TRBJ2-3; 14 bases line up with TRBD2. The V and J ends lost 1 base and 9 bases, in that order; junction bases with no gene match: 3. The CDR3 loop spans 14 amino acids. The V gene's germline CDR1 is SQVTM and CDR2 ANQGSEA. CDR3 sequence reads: CSVEARLAGGTQYF. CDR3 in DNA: TGCAGCGTTGAAGCTAGACTAGCGGGAGGGACGCAGTATTTT.

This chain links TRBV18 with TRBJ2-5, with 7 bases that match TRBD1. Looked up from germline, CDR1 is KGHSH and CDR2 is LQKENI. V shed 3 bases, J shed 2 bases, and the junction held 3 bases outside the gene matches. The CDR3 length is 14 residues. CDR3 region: CASSPSQGQETQYF. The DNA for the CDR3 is TGTGCCAGCTCACCGTCACAGGGGCAAGAGACCCAGTACTTC.